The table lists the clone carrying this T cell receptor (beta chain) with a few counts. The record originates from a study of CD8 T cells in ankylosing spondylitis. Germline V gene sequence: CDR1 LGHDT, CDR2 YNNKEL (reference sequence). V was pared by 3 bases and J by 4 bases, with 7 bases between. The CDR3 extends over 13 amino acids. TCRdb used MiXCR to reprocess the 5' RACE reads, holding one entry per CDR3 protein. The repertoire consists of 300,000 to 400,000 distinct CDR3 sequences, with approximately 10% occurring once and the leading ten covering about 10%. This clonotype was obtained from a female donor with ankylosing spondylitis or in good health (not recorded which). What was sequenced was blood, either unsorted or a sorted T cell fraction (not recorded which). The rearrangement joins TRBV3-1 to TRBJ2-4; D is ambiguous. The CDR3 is CASSQGEKNIQYF. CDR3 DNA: TGTGCCAGCAGCCAGGGCGAGAAAAACATTCAGTACTTC.